This T cell receptor beta chain was captured in a study of control samples from healthy donors and cancer patients. This CDR3 has 16 amino acids. CDR1 and CDR2 (germline): KGHDR, SFDVKD. V lost 5 bases to trimming and J lost 2 bases, with 16 bases between them. Produced via immunoSEQ multiplex PCR; TCRdb's table is partial and in-frame only. The data hold approximately 94,000 clones, with about 81% observed a single time. This rearrangement joins TRBV24-1 to TRBJ2-3, with D possibly TRBD1 on 5 matching bases. Sequenced sample: PBMCs. This receptor was taken from a man between 65 and 85 years old with lung cancer. The CDR3 loop reads CATSVSVGLVTDTQYF. The DNA of the CDR3 is TGTGCCACCAGTGTTTCTGTGGGGCTAGTCACAGATACGCAGTATTTT.